A selection of T cell receptor beta chains follows, all from one sample in a study of T cells in Graves' hyperthyroidism and ophthalmopathy. MiXCR, run by TCRdb on the multiplex PCR reads, gives a single entry per CDR3 protein. The sample lists 360,000 or so distinct CDR3 sequences, approximately 19% occurring once. The sequencing input was blood. The receptors derive from a woman aged 18-35 years with Graves' hyperthyroidism. Both conserved end residues are trimmed from each CDR3.

v_gene: TRBV5-1; CDR3aa: ASSSQFGGGEKLF
v_gene: TRBV28; CDR3aa: VSSLLGKNYGYT
v_gene: TRBV5-1; CDR3aa: ASSLDRQGQGAEETQY
v_gene: TRBV5-1; CDR3aa: ASSLPGGSVGTEAF
v_gene: TRBV11-2; CDR3aa: ASSLGVLRGQY
v_gene: TRBV3-1; CDR3aa: ASSQGRNNQPQH
v_gene: TRBV6-4; CDR3aa: ASSDPREPLTNGYT
v_gene: TRBV4-1; CDR3aa: ASSHQLAGGSQETQY
v_gene: TRBV2; CDR3aa: ASSELRRQPYGYT
v_gene: TRBV28; CDR3aa: ASMGGAKNIQY
v_gene: TRBV14; CDR3aa: ASSAHLNTEAF
v_gene: TRBV20-1; CDR3aa: SATPGPGGETQY
v_gene: TRBV12-3/TRBV12-4; CDR3aa: ASSLSGAGAETQY
v_gene: TRBV6-2/TRBV6-3; CDR3aa: ASSYAPARNEQY
v_gene: TRBV4-2; CDR3aa: ASSQFWELRTYGYT
v_gene: TRBV27; CDR3aa: AILGGGKSPGETQY
v_gene: TRBV9; CDR3aa: ASSPRGGDKAYEQY
v_gene: TRBV6-1; CDR3aa: ASSEEMYSTQY
v_gene: TRBV29-1; CDR3aa: SVAFRASLYGYT
v_gene: TRBV2; CDR3aa: ASKRSDTNYGYT
v_gene: TRBV4-2; CDR3aa: ASSQSAAYEQY
v_gene: TRBV20-1; CDR3aa: SATNRGRSTGELF
v_gene: TRBV5-1; CDR3aa: ASSLGTGESPLH
v_gene: TRBV6-5; CDR3aa: ASRTGTGGSYEQY
v_gene: TRBV7-9; CDR3aa: ASSLGDEAF
v_gene: TRBV28; CDR3aa: ASSGQGLYGYT
v_gene: TRBV19; CDR3aa: ASSSPGIVLAEQETQY
v_gene: TRBV29-1; CDR3aa: SVPLDYGYT
v_gene: TRBV20-1; CDR3aa: SCFHSGGEQY
v_gene: TRBV27; CDR3aa: ASKRGTSGISEQY
v_gene: TRBV9; CDR3aa: ASSARPSGGPREQY
v_gene: TRBV4-1; CDR3aa: ASSQQGFRSYEQY
v_gene: TRBV12-3/TRBV12-4; CDR3aa: ASSLKSEQY
v_gene: TRBV20-1; CDR3aa: SAMASGGAGETQY
v_gene: TRBV6-1; CDR3aa: ASSAFGGETNYGYT
v_gene: TRBV7-2; CDR3aa: ASRNPGRSSYNSPLH
v_gene: TRBV12-3/TRBV12-4; CDR3aa: ASREGRGGYT
v_gene: TRBV12-3/TRBV12-4; CDR3aa: ASSSKPSEQY
v_gene: TRBV6-5; CDR3aa: ASSYSPDDRSSNYGYT
v_gene: TRBV6-2/TRBV6-3; CDR3aa: ASSYSIEGFHEQY
v_gene: TRBV4-1; CDR3aa: ASSQDLTGNGEQY
v_gene: TRBV6-1; CDR3aa: ASSERVQADYGYT
v_gene: TRBV28; CDR3aa: ASSLSDYGYT
v_gene: TRBV15; CDR3aa: ATSRGASGRYETQY
v_gene: TRBV7-6; CDR3aa: ASSTSSTGAYGYT
v_gene: TRBV28; CDR3aa: AIYNRLATEAF
v_gene: TRBV11-2; CDR3aa: ASSLNPSAGGQETQY
v_gene: TRBV18; CDR3aa: ASSRPGERSHTGELF
v_gene: TRBV20-1; CDR3aa: SARDSGRVDGYT
v_gene: TRBV6-5; CDR3aa: ASSYGGLNTEAF
v_gene: TRBV19; CDR3aa: ASSPPRGANYGYT
v_gene: TRBV11-2; CDR3aa: ASSLGAGLETQY
v_gene: TRBV5-5; CDR3aa: ASSLAYKGEYEQY
v_gene: TRBV12-3/TRBV12-4; CDR3aa: ASSQQGAYGQPQH